The following is a T cell receptor (beta chain) sequence with its context. The antigen remains unidentified. Since a much larger clone is just one base distant, this may be a read error. Germline V gives CDR1 SQVTM, CDR2 ANQGSEA. CDR3 length: 15 amino acids. The J segment lost 12 bases and the V segment lost 6 bases, leaving 19 bases of the junction unmatched. This sample stems from a study of identical twins. cDNA carried unique molecular identifiers, and a universal primer site was added by template switching. Using its own MiXCR run on the 5' RACE reads, TCRdb lists one record per CDR3 protein. The data hold more than 1.5 million distinct CDR3 sequences, with more than 30% observed a single time. General study results and limits: Insertions were fewer in abundant cord blood beta clonotypes, whereas memory repertoires showed none of this pattern.

Only healthy Caucasians were enrolled as donors. This chain uses TRBV29-1 with TRBJ2-1, with 8 nucleotides matching TRBD2. Sequenced material: cord blood. The clonotype was recovered from a newborn girl in good health. CDR3: CSVPQGLSGIDGQFF. The CDR3 nucleotides are TGCAGCGTCCCCCAGGGGCTTAGCGGGATCGATGGGCAGTTCTTC.